This TCR beta chain was captured by sequencing in a study of T-cell reconstitution after alpha-beta-depleted transplantation in children. Unique molecular identifiers were incorporated when the TCRbeta library was constructed. TCRdb redid the calling of the PCR reads with MiXCR, one entry per CDR3 protein. The data hold about 400,000 distinct CDR3 sequences, with roughly 15% observed a single time. This clonotype was picked up a small number of times. CDR3 length: 15 amino acids. The ends were cut back, 4 bases at V and 1 base at J, with 15 bases in the middle. This clonotype originated in a human donor who donated a stem cell graft to a child with Fanconi anemia. The source material was PBMCs, sampled from the stem cell graft. The rearrangement links TRBV5-7 to TRBJ2-7; D possibly corresponds to TRBD2 (6 bases). TRBV5-7 is flagged as an ORF with uncertain function. CDR3 DNA: TGTGCCAGCAGCAAGCCGGGGGAAGCTTCCTACGAGCAGTACTTC. This translates into CASSKPGEASYEQYF.